This is a list of T cell receptor beta chains from one sample in a study of CD8+CD57+ T cells in acquired aplastic anemia. From the reads, TCRdb called clonotypes with MiXCR, one entry per CDR3 protein. The sample lists about 420,000 distinct CDR3 sequences, about 70% occurring once. The sample taken for sequencing was sorted CD4+, CD8+, or CD8+CD57+ T cells (not recorded which) from PBMCs. The receptors come from a human donor in good health, serving as a control. Both conserved end residues are part of each CDR3. D genes are given only for firm matches. Not all rows give a size; the values are once, few, many and, for expanded clones, a class.

NA	TRBJ2-3	TRBV29-1	NA	TGCAGCGTTGAGCATCCTAATGGCGGTAATACGCAGTATTTT	CSVEHPNGGNTQYF
NA	TRBJ1-2	TRBV9	NA	TGTGCCAGCAACGCGACCGGATCGAGGGAGGGCTACACCTTC	CASNATGSREGYTF
NA	TRBJ2-7	TRBV29-1	NA	TGCAGCGTTGAAGATCATCGGCGGGGATTCTCCTACGAGCAGTACTTC	CSVEDHRRGFSYEQYF
TRBD1	TRBJ2-7	TRBV12-3/TRBV12-4	once	TGTGCCAGCAACGTAGGCCGACAGGGCGGCTACGAGCAGTACTTC	CASNVGRQGGYEQYF
NA	TRBJ2-7	TRBV10-3	NA	TGTGCCATCAGTTGGGAGGCATTGGGGCTGGAGCAGTACTTC	CAISWEALGLEQYF
TRBD1	TRBJ2-2	TRBV5-1	NA	TGTGCCAGCAGCCTAGGACAGGGGGCCGTGGAGCTGTTTTTC	CASSLGQGAVELFF
NA	TRBJ1-6	TRBV12-3/TRBV12-4	NA	TGTGCCAGCAAGTTGACGGTCCAAAATCTACCCCTCCACTTT	CASKLTVQNLPLHF
NA	TRBJ2-5	TRBV9	NA	TGTGCCAGCAGCGTACGGGCCCACTATGGGTACCCCTACTTC	CASSVRAHYGYPYF
NA	TRBJ1-5	TRBV5-5	NA	TGTGCCAGCAGCTTGGGAGGGTTGAAAGGTGGTAGCAATCAGCCCCAGCATTTT	CASSLGGLKGGSNQPQHF
NA	TRBJ2-1	TRBV10-1	NA	TGCGCCAGCAGAGACGGGACCAGGAACGAAAAGCAGTTTTTT	CASRDGTRNEKQFF
NA	TRBJ2-3	TRBV18	many	TGTGCCAGCTCACCACTCCCGGACACAACAGATACGCAGTATTTT	CASSPLPDTTDTQYF
TRBD2	TRBJ2-3	TRBV9	NA	TGTGCCAGCAGCCCTAGCGGCAGAGATACGCAGTATTTT	CASSPSGRDTQYF
NA	TRBJ2-2	TRBV10-3	many	TGTGCCATCAGTGCGGCGAACACCGGGGAGCTGTTTTTT	CAISAANTGELFF
NA	TRBJ2-2	TRBV7-2	NA	TGTGCCAGCAGCGTTAACCGAGACGTCACCGGGAAGCTGTTTTTT	CASSVNRDVTGKLFF
NA	TRBJ2-1	TRBV5-6	NA	TGTGCCAGCAGCCCACAGGGGGGGGAAGGAGCTGAGCAGTTCTTC	CASSPQGGEGAEQFF
TRBD2	TRBJ2-5	TRBV7-9	NA	TGTGCCAGCAGCTCTACCAGCGGGGGGTATCAAGAGACCCAGTACTTC	CASSSTSGGYQETQYF
NA	TRBJ1-3	TRBV5-1	NA	TGTGCCAGCAGCAGAGCCGACCAGGACACCATATATTTT	CASSRADQDTIYF
NA	TRBJ1-1	TRBV7-2	NA	TGTGCCAGCAGCTCCACCCGGGACAAAGCTACAGAGTATTTT	CASSSTRDKATEYF
TRBD1	TRBJ1-6	TRBV7-3	NA	TGTGCCAGCAGCAGGTGGACAGGGAGATCGCCCCTCCACTTC	CASSRWTGRSPLHF
NA	TRBJ2-7	TRBV2	NA	TGTGCCAGCAGCGGAAAGCCAGCCGCTGACAAGCAGTACTTT	CASSGKPAADKQYF
TRBD1	TRBJ2-1	TRBV4-2	NA	TGTGCCAGCAGCTTAGGGGGCCAGGGCGGTGAGCAGTTCTTC	CASSLGGQGGEQFF
NA	TRBJ2-7	TRBV10-1	NA	TGCGCCAGCAGTGATTGGTCGGCGCGTTCTTCAGCGCTGCACTTC	CASSDWSARSSALHF
NA	TRBJ2-1	TRBV10-1	NA	TGCGCCAGCAGTGAAGGCCCGACAGAACAGTTCTTC	CASSEGPTEQFF
NA	TRBJ1-5	TRBV12-3/TRBV12-4	NA	TGTGCCAGTAGTTCTTCTTGGGGGTACAATCAGCCCCAGCATTTT	CASSSSWGYNQPQHF
NA	TRBJ1-5	TRBV19	NA	TGTGCCAGTAGTCGAACGCGTTCCTCCTATAATTCGCCCCAGCACTTT	CASSRTRSSYNSPQHF
NA	TRBJ1-2	TRBV19	NA	TGTGCCAGTAGTATCTACTACGAGCACTTC	CASSIYYEHF
NA	TRBJ1-4	TRBV29-1	NA	TGCAGCCCGAGACTTCTAGCGGGGATGGATGAAAAACTGTTTTTT	CSPRLLAGMDEKLFF
NA	TRBJ1-3	TRBV7-6	many	TGTGCCAGCAGCTTGGTTCCCGGGCACACCATATATTTT	CASSLVPGHTIYF
NA	TRBJ2-3	TRBV7-6	NA	TGTGCTAGCAGCTTAGTTCCCCAGCCCCAGCATCTTGGTTTT	CASSLVPQPQHLGF
NA	TRBJ1-2	TRBV7-2	few	TGTGCCAGCAGCTCTTTTCGGGAAAGCGGCTATGGCTACACCTTC	CASSSFRESGYGYTF
NA	TRBJ2-3	TRBV9	NA	TGTGCCAGCAGCGTAGCTGGGCGTGGAGCAGTCCAGCAGTATTTT	CASSVAGRGAVQQYF
NA	TRBJ2-7	TRBV2	NA	TGTGCCAGCAGTTACCCACCGGGGGGCTACGAGAAGTACTTC	CASSYPPGGYEKYF
NA	TRBJ1-4	TRBV20-1	NA	TGCAGTACCAAAGAGCGGGGGCAGCTACCAACTAATGAAAAACTGTTTTTT	CSTKERGQLPTNEKLFF
TRBD2	TRBJ2-5	TRBV2	NA	TGTGCCAGCAGCGCTGGGCGGGGGGGCGGGGGGACCCAGTACTTC	CASSAGRGGGGTQYF
NA	TRBJ2-7	TRBV18	NA	TGTGCCAGCACACAACCGGTCAGGGGCACCCTCCACTTTTTC	CASTQPVRGTLHFF
TRBD2	TRBJ2-1	TRBV7-9	few	TGTGCCAGCAGCTTGCGGGGGGGTCGTATGAGCTCCTACAATGAGCAGTTCTTC	CASSLRGGRMSSYNEQFF
NA	TRBJ1-1	TRBV2	few	TGTGCCAGCAGTGAACAGCGGGGACGGAACACTGAAGCTTTCTTT	CASSEQRGRNTEAFF
TRBD1	TRBJ1-1	TRBV25-1	NA	TGTGCCAGCAGTGAAAGGGGGCCAGGGGGTGGGAACACTGAAGCTTTCTTT	CASSERGPGGGNTEAFF
TRBD1	TRBJ1-4	TRBV6-2/TRBV6-3	NA	TGTGCCAGCAGTTACTCGATCTCGGGGAGGGGGCGCGGGAGTGAAAAACTGTCTTTT	CASSYSISGRGRGSEKLSF
TRBD1	TRBJ2-7	TRBV2	NA	TGTGCCAGCAATGAGGGGACAGGGGGCGAGCAGTACTTC	CASNEGTGGEQYF
NA	TRBJ1-5	TRBV20-1	once	TGCAGTGCTAGAAGGATGGCTACACCTTCCCAGCATTTT	CSARRMATPSQHF
NA	TRBJ2-3	TRBV12-3/TRBV12-4	NA	TGTGCCAGCAGCAGAGTTGCCAAGAACACAGATACGCAGTATTTT	CASSRVAKNTDTQYF
NA	TRBJ2-1	TRBV10-3	once	TGTGCCATCAGGGGGGGGGGCGAGCAGTTCTTC	CAIRGGGEQFF
NA	TRBJ2-3	TRBV7-2	NA	TGTGCCAGCAGCTTAATACCCGGCATGCAGGATACGCAGTATTTT	CASSLIPGMQDTQYF
NA	TRBJ1-5	TRBV2	NA	TGTGCCAGCAGCAACGGAACGTCCAAGCAGTACTTCTTT	CASSNGTSKQYFF
NA	TRBJ1-3	TRBV15	NA	TGTGCCAGCAGCGGAGACCGCTCCTCTGGAAACACCATATATTTT	CASSGDRSSGNTIYF
NA	TRBJ1-2	TRBV9	NA	TGTGCCAGCAGCGTAGGGGCTAGCGAGGGCGCCGAGGGCTACACCTTC	CASSVGASEGAEGYTF
TRBD2	TRBJ2-1	TRBV5-4	NA	TGTGCCAGTAGCTTCGGGGGGGGTGCCTACAATGAGCAGTTCTTC	CASSFGGGAYNEQFF
NA	TRBJ2-7	TRBV7-2	NA	TGTGCCAGCAGCTTACCAGGGCTGACCACAGGGGAGGTTCGACATGACGAGCAGTACTTC	CASSLPGLTTGEVRHDEQYF
NA	TRBJ2-3	TRBV30	NA	TGTGCCTGGAGCCCTCAGTCGGGCCCCGGAGGCACAGATACGCAGTATTTT	CAWSPQSGPGGTDTQYF
NA	TRBJ1-1	TRBV29-1	NA	TGCAGCGTCCTGGCGGAGAGCACTGAAGCTTTCTTT	CSVLAESTEAFF
TRBD2	TRBJ2-1	TRBV6-2/TRBV6-3	NA	TGTGCCAGCAAGACTAGCGGGGGGGCCTATGAGCAGTTCTTC	CASKTSGGAYEQFF
NA	TRBJ1-1	TRBV7-2	many	TGTGCCAGCAGCCCCCGAAGGGGAGACACTGAAGCTTTCTTT	CASSPRRGDTEAFF
TRBD1	TRBJ1-2	TRBV5-5	NA	TGTGCCAGCAGCTTGGACGGGACAGGACTTGGCTACACCTTC	CASSLDGTGLGYTF
TRBD1	TRBJ1-1	TRBV7-8	NA	TGTGCCAGCAGCTTCAGGAGAGGGGCAGGGGGTGAAGCTTTCTTT	CASSFRRGAGGEAFF
TRBD1	TRBJ1-3	TRBV7-8	NA	TGTGCCAGCAGCTTAATACAGGACAGGGGGGACACCATATATTTT	CASSLIQDRGDTIYF
NA	TRBJ1-1	TRBV6-5	NA	TGTGCCAGCAGGAACCCGGGGGATGGTGAAGCTTTCTTT	CASRNPGDGEAFF
TRBD2	TRBJ2-3	TRBV12-3/TRBV12-4	NA	TGTGCCAGCACGGTTAGCGGGGGAGAGGATACGCAGTATTTT	CASTVSGGEDTQYF
NA	TRBJ1-4	TRBV3-1	NA	TGTGCCAGCAGCCAAGATAGTTTGGTGGAGTATAATGAAAAACTGTTTTTT	CASSQDSLVEYNEKLFF
TRBD1	TRBJ2-7	TRBV7-2	NA	TGTGCCAGCAGCTTGGGGACAGGGAGCACAGATACGCAGTACGAGCAGTACTTC	CASSLGTGSTDTQYEQYF